This T cell receptor beta chain is from a study of OX40 agonist ivuxolimab in advanced cancers. Across the study: A history of anti-PD-1, anti-PD-L1 or anti-CTLA-4 therapy was acceptable, and approximately 39% had some.

Study-wide findings and caveats: Some patients without response likewise showed low normalized clonal expansion.

Germline V CDR1 and CDR2: SGHTA, FQGNSA. Unmatched junction bases numbered 8, after V lost 2 bases and J lost 5 bases. This CDR3 comprises 15 residues. Sequenced by immunoSEQ multiplex PCR; TCRdb stores in-frame clones only, minus some. The sample lists 90,000 to 95,000 clones; around 80% were seen once. Concerning this clone: Its antigen remains unidentified.

The source is an adult with an advanced solid tumor such as melanoma, head and neck, liver or kidney cancer. V usage is TRBV7-2 and J usage is TRBJ2-5; 7 bases line up with TRBD2. Source: CD4+ or CD8+ T cells sorted from blood, taken in a trial of the OX40 agonist ivuxolimab. CDR3 sequence reads: CASSLLPRGGETQYF. Here the CDR3 DNA reads TGTGCCAGCAGCTTACTCCCGAGGGGAGGGGAGACCCAGTACTTC.